This TCR beta chain was documented in a study of Ad26.COV2.S vaccination and SARS-CoV-2 variants. Overall study results and limits: Once vaccination had occurred, spike-specific CD8+ and CD4+ T cell responses reportedly showed substantial breadth. Similar non-spike TCR breadth was seen in vaccine and placebo recipients. Using TCR breadth and depth analyses may have led to underestimated total T cell responses.

The treatment is: roughly 19 received Ad26.COV2.S at low or high dose, single or two shots; 5 received placebo; per-sample allocation not given. Sampling was done on day 63 after the first vaccine or placebo injection. Donation came from an adult in Boston who was aged 18-55 years. Germline-derived CDR1 and CDR2 are KGHSH and LQKENI. There are 17 residues in the CDR3. V dropped 6 bases and J dropped 0; count of bases not matched to a gene: 8. Only in-frame clones appear in the TCRdb table, and some are missing; sequencing was by immunoSEQ multiplex PCR. The sample lists 350,000 to 600,000 clones, 80% to 90% occurring once. As to this clone: Antigen specificity is unknown.

The chain couples TRBV18 to TRBJ2-6; 7 bases are shared with TRBD1. The sequenced sample was peripheral blood, obtained in a trial of Ad26.COV2.S vaccine versus placebo. This TCR was recovered from a person between 18 and 65 years old who received the Ad26.COV2.S COVID-19 vaccine or a placebo. The chain's CDR3 is CASSPEGGLSGANVLTF. The CDR3 region has the DNA TGTGCCAGCTCTCCCGAAGGGGGCCTCTCTGGGGCCAACGTCCTGACTTTC.